The rows below give T cell receptor beta chains drawn from one sample of a study of OX40 agonist ivuxolimab in advanced cancers. The repertoire was sequenced with immunoSEQ multiplex PCR; TCRdb's copy has only in-frame clones and lacks some. Among about 68,000 clones listed, roughly 84% were seen once. Source: CD4+ or CD8+ T cells sorted from blood, taken in a trial of the OX40 agonist ivuxolimab. The receptors stem from an adult with an advanced solid tumor such as melanoma, head and neck, liver or kidney cancer. CDR3s include the opening cysteine and the closing phenylalanine or tryptophan. A D gene is named only where the DNA matches it firmly. The size of a clone is reported for some rows only, either as once, few or many, or as a class for expanded clones.

-	-	TRBJ1-1	TRBV9	CASSKDPGRMNTEAFF	TGTGCCAGCAGCAAAGACCCGGGACGCATGAACACTGAAGCTTTCTTT
-	-	TRBJ2-5	TRBV10-2	CASSEEETQYF	TGCGCCAGCAGTGAGGAAGAGACCCAGTACTTC
TRBD2	once	TRBJ2-1	TRBV18	CASSPLAGGSKNEQFF	TGTGCCAGCTCACCATTAGCGGGGGGCTCAAAGAATGAGCAGTTCTTC
-	-	TRBJ1-2	TRBV25-1	CASSELAAYGYTF	TGTGCCAGCAGTGAATTGGCAGCCTATGGCTACACCTTC
-	few	TRBJ1-5	TRBV12-5	CASGPTEAQPQHF	TGTGCTAGTGGACCTACGGAGGCTCAGCCCCAGCATTTT
-	-	TRBJ2-3	TRBV5-6	CASSNNDLSTDTQYF	TGTGCCAGCAGCAATAATGACCTTAGCACAGATACGCAGTATTTT
-	-	TRBJ1-4	TRBV5-1	CASSLGLSATNEKLFF	TGCGCCAGCAGCTTGGGACTTTCAGCAACTAATGAAAAACTGTTTTTT
-	-	TRBJ2-5	TRBV7-9	CASSLGSETQYF	TGTGCCAGCAGCTTAGGTTCGGAGACCCAGTACTTC
TRBD1	-	TRBJ2-7	TRBV4-3	CASSQGPGGQGYEQYF	TGCGCCAGCAGCCAAGGCCCAGGGGGTCAGGGCTACGAGCAGTACTTC
-	-	TRBJ2-3	TRBV6-5	CASSYSGRGTDTQYF	TGTGCCAGCAGTTACTCTGGCAGGGGCACAGATACGCAGTATTTT
TRBD1	-	TRBJ1-2	TRBV7-2	CASSFSEGAGGYTF	TGTGCCAGCAGCTTTTCGGAGGGGGCAGGTGGCTACACCTTC
-	-	TRBJ2-7	TRBV4-1	CASSQGLDGTYEQYF	TGCGCCAGCAGCCAAGGTCTAGACGGGACCTACGAGCAGTACTTC
-	-	TRBJ2-7	TRBV7-9	CASSLGRFANYEQYF	TGTGCCAGCAGCTTGGGACGTTTTGCCAACTACGAGCAGTACTTC
TRBD1	-	TRBJ1-4	TRBV19	CASSLGLRDSFEKLFF	TGTGCCAGTAGTTTGGGTCTCCGGGACAGCTTTGAAAAACTGTTTTTT
-	-	TRBJ1-2	TRBV7-2	CASSRTGKDYGYTF	TGTGCCAGCAGCCGAACAGGGAAGGACTATGGCTACACCTTC
TRBD1	-	TRBJ1-2	TRBV18	CASSPGDRSNYGYTF	TGTGCCAGCTCACCAGGGGACAGATCTAACTATGGCTACACCTTC
-	once	TRBJ1-6	TRBV19	CASNRGIYNSPLHF	TGTGCCAGCAACCGGGGGATTTATAATTCACCCCTCCACTTT
-	-	TRBJ2-1	TRBV27	CASRRDWGGSYNEQFF	TGTGCCAGCAGGCGAGACTGGGGCGGGTCCTACAATGAGCAGTTCTTC
TRBD1	-	TRBJ1-2	TRBV25-1	CASSATGGNGYTF	TGTGCCAGCAGTGCGACAGGGGGCAATGGCTACACCTTC
TRBD2	few	TRBJ2-3	TRBV7-7	CASSLGRGSSTDTQYF	TGTGCTAGCAGCTTAGGGAGGGGATCTAGCACAGATACGCAGTATTTT
-	-	TRBJ1-3	TRBV2	CASSRTAPGNTIYF	TGTGCCAGCAGCAGGACAGCTCCTGGAAACACCATATATTTT
-	-	TRBJ2-7	TRBV18	CASSPGPGVSYEQYF	TGTGCCAGCTCACCGGGGCCAGGGGTGTCCTACGAGCAGTACTTC
-	-	TRBJ1-5	TRBV29-1	CSVLLDGRFSNQPQHF	TGCAGCGTTCTCCTGGACGGACGATTTAGCAATCAGCCCCAGCATTTT
-	-	TRBJ1-4	TRBV7-2	CASSYRQLDRATNEKLFF	TGTGCCAGCAGCTACAGACAGTTAGACCGTGCAACTAATGAAAAACTGTTTTTT
-	-	TRBJ2-7	TRBV15	CATSGGTTPGTGMQYF	TGTGCCACCAGCGGAGGCACCACACCTGGAACTGGGATGCAGTACTTC
-	-	TRBJ2-7	TRBV11-3	CASSYTIVSEQYF	TGTGCCAGCAGCTATACCATAGTATCCGAGCAGTACTTC
-	-	TRBJ1-4	TRBV6-1	CASSALYRGANEKLFF	TGTGCCAGCAGTGCCCTCTATCGGGGTGCTAATGAAAAACTGTTTTTT
TRBD1	-	TRBJ1-3	TRBV29-1	CSVRDRASSGNTIYF	TGCAGCGTCCGGGACAGGGCCTCCTCTGGAAACACCATATATTTT
-	-	TRBJ1-1	TRBV14	CASALGGGPAFF	TGTGCCAGCGCGCTGGGGGGCGGCCCTGCTTTCTTT
TRBD2	few	TRBJ2-2	TRBV6-1	CASSGSLAGTGELFF	TGTGCCAGCAGTGGGTCACTAGCGGGCACCGGGGAGCTGTTTTTT
-	-	TRBJ2-2	TRBV4-1	CASSRYQGWDTGELFF	TGCGCCAGCAGCCGATACCAGGGGTGGGACACCGGGGAGCTGTTTTTT
TRBD1	-	TRBJ2-3	TRBV9	CASSSGGTGGMNTQYF	TGTGCCAGCAGCTCAGGGGGGACAGGGGGCATGAATACGCAGTATTTT
-	-	TRBJ1-2	TRBV6-5	CASRQWDSRHYGYTF	TGTGCCAGCAGACAGTGGGATTCCAGACACTATGGCTACACCTTC
TRBD2	-	TRBJ2-5	TRBV5-4	CASSLGPGLAGEETQYF	TGTGCCAGCAGCTTAGGGCCGGGACTAGCGGGGGAAGAGACCCAGTACTTC
-	-	TRBJ1-2	TRBV11-2	CASSPSTSSYGYTF	TGTGCCAGCAGCCCCAGCACCTCCTCGTATGGCTACACCTTC
TRBD1	-	TRBJ2-3	TRBV5-1	CASSLAGGPRTDTQYF	TGCGCCAGCAGCTTGGCAGGGGGACCACGCACAGATACGCAGTATTTT